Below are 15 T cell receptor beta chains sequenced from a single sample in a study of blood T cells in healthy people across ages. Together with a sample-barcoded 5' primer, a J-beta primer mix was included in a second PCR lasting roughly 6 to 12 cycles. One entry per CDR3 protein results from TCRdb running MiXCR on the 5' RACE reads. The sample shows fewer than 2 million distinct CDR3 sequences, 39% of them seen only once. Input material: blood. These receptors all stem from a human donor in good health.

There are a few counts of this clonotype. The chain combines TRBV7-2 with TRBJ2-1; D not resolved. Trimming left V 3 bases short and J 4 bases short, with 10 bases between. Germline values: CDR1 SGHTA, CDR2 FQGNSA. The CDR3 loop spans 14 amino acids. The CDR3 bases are TGTGCCAGCAGCTTTGGGGTTGCGTACAATGAGCAGTTCTTC. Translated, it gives CASSFGVAYNEQFF.

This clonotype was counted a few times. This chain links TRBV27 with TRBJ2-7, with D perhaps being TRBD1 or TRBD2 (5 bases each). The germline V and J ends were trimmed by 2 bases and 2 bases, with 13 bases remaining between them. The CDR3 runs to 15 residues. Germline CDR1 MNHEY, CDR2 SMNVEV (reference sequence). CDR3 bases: TGTGCCAGCAGTTTACGGAGGACAAGCACCTACGAGCAGTACTTC. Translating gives CASSLRRTSTYEQYF.

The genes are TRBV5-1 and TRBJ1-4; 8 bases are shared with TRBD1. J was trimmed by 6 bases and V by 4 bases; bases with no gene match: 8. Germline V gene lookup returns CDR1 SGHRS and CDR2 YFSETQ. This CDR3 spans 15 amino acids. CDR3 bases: TGCGCCAGCAGCCAGACCCAGGGGGCTGATGAAAAACTGTTTTTT. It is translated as CASSQTQGADEKLFF.

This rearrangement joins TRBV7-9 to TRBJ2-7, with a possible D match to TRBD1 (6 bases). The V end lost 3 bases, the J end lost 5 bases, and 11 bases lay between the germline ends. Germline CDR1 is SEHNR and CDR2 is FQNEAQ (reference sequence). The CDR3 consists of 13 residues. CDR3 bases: TGTGCCAGCAGCTTCTACAGGGACGACGAGCAGTACTTC. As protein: CASSFYRDDEQYF.

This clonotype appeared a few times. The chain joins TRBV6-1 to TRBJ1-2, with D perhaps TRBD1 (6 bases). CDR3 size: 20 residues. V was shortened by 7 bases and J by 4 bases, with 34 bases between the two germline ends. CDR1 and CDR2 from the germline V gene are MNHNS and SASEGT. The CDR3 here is CASIIIPEKQTQGPLYGYTF. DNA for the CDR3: TGTGCCAGCATCATTATCCCCGAAAAACAAACCCAGGGGCCCCTCTATGGCTACACCTTC.

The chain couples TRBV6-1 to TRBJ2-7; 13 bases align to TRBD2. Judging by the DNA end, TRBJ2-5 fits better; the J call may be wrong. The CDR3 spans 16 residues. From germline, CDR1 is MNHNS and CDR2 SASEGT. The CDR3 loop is CASSEDRTSGGETQYF. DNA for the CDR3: TGTGCCAGCAGTGAAGACCGGACTAGCGGGGGTGAGACCCAGTACTTC.

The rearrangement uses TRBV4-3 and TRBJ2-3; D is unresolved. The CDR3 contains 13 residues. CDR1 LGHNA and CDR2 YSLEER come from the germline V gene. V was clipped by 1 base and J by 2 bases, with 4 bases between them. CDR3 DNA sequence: TGCGCCAGCAGCCAAGCCTACACAGATACGCAGTATTTT. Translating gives CASSQAYTDTQYF.

The CDR3 region is CASSQDRGGSRGETQYF. CDR3 in DNA: TGCGCCAGCAGCCAAGATAGGGGTGGTAGCCGTGGCGAGACCCAGTACTTC. The chain combines TRBV4-3 with TRBJ2-5, with a tentative D call TRBD1 (5 bases). This CDR3 comprises 17 residues. V dropped 0 bases and J dropped 5 bases, with 19 bases sitting between them. Germline CDR1 is LGHNA and CDR2 is YSLEER.

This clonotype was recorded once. The CDR3 is CASSYPGPCEQYF. The CDR3 region has the DNA TGTGCCAGCAGTTACCCAGGACCCTGCGAGCAGTACTTC. The rearrangement joins TRBV6-2 or TRBV6-3 to TRBJ2-4; D is unclear. The closer fit of TRBJ2-7 to the DNA end suggests the J call may be wrong. Germline V gene data show CDR1 as MNHEY and CDR2 as SVGEGT. CDR3 length equals 13 residues.

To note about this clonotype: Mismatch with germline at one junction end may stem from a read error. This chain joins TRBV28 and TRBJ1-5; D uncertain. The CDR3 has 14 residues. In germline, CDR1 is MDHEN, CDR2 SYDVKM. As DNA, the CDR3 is TGTGCCAGCAATTTATTCGCAGTCAATCAGCCCCAGCATTTT. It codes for CASNLFAVNQPQHF.

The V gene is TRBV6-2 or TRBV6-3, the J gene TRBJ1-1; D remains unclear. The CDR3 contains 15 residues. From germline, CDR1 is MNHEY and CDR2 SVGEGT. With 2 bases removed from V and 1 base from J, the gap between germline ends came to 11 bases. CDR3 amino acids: CASSYVRRPNTEAFF. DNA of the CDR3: TGTGCCAGCAGTTACGTACGGCGACCGAACACTGAAGCTTTCTTT.

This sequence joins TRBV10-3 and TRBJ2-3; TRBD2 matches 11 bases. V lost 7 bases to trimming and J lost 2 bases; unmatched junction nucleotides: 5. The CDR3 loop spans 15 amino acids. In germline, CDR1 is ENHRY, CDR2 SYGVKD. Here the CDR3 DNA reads TGTGCCATCATCTCTAGCGGGGGGCTCACAGATACGCAGTATTTT. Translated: CAIISSGGLTDTQYF.

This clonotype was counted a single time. The CDR3 DNA follows: TGTGCCAGCAGCCTCTCGGACAGGAGATATGAAAAACTGTTTTTT. Translated: CASSLSDRRYEKLFF. This chain uses TRBV12-3 or TRBV12-4 with TRBJ1-4, with TRBD1 matching 7 bases. V lost 6 bases to trimming and J lost 6 bases; unmatched junction nucleotides: 10. This CDR3 comprises 15 residues.

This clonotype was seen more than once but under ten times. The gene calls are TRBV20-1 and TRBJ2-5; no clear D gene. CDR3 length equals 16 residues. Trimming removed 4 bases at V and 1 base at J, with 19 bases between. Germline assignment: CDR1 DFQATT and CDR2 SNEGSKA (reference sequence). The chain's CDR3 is CSATPQLGRLQETQYF. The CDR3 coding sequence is TGCAGTGCTACCCCCCAATTAGGCAGACTCCAAGAGACCCAGTACTTC.

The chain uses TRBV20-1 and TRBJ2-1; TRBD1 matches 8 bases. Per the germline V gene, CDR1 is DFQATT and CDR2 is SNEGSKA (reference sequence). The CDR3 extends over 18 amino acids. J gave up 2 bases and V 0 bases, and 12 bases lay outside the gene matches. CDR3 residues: CSARDWRTTGQAYNEQFF. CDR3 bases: TGCAGTGCTAGAGATTGGAGGACTACGGGACAGGCCTACAATGAGCAGTTCTTC.